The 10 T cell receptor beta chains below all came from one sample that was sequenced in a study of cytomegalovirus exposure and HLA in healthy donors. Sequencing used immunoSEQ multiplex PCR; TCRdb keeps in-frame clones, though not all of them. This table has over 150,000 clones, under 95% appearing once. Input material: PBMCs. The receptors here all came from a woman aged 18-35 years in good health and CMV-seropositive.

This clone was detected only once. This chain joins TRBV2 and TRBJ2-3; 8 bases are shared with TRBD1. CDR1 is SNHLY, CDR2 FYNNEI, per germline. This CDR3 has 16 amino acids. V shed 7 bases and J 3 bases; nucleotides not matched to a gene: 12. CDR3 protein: CASIFLQGGVTDTQYF. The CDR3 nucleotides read TGTGCCAGCATCTTTCTACAGGGGGGAGTTACAGATACGCAGTATTTT.

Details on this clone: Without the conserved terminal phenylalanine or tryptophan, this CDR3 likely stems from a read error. DNA of the CDR3: TGTGCCAGCAGAGGGGGACAGGGGAACACTGAAGCTTTCCTT. Its protein is CASRGGQGNTEAFL. The chain joins TRBV2 to TRBJ1-1; 9 bases are a match to TRBD1. The CDR3 runs to 14 residues. V was pared by 6 bases and J by 1 base, with 3 bases of the junction left unmatched. Germline loops: CDR1 SNHLY, CDR2 FYNNEI.

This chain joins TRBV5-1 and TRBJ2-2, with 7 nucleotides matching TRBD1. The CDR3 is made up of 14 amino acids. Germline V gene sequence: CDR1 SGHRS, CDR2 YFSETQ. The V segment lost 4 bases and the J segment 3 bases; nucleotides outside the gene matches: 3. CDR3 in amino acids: CASSLDRHTGELFF. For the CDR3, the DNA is TGCGCCAGCAGCCTGGACAGGCACACCGGGGAGCTGTTTTTT.

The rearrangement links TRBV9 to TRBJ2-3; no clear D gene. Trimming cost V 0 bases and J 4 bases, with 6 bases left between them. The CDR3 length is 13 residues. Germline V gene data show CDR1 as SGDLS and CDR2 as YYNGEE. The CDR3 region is CASSVGPPDTQYF. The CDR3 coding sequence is TGTGCCAGCAGCGTAGGGCCTCCAGATACGCAGTATTTT.

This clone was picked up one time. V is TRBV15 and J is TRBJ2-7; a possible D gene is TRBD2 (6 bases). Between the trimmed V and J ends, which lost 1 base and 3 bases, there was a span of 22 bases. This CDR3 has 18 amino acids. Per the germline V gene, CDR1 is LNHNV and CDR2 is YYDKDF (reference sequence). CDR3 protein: CATSRAEELGTPDYEQYF. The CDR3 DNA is TGTGCCACCAGCAGAGCCGAGGAGTTGGGGACTCCCGACTACGAGCAGTACTTC.

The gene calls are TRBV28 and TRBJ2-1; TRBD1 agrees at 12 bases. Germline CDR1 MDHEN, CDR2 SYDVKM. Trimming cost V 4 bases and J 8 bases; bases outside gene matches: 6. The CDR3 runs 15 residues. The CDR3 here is CASSWGQGAGYEQFF. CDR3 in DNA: TGTGCCAGCAGTTGGGGACAGGGGGCAGGATATGAGCAGTTCTTC. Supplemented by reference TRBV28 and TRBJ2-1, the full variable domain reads DVKVTQSSRYLVKRTGEKVFLECVQDMDHENMFWYRQDPGLGLRLIYFSYDVKMKEKGDIPEGYSVSREKKERFSLILESASTNQTSMYLCASSWGQGAGYEQFFGPGTRLTVL.

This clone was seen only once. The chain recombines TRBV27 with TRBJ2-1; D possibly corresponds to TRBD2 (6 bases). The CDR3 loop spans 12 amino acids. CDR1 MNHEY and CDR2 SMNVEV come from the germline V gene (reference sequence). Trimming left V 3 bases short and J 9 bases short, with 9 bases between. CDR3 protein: CASSFVGGEQFF. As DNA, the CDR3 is TGTGCCAGCAGTTTTGTGGGGGGTGAGCAGTTCTTC.

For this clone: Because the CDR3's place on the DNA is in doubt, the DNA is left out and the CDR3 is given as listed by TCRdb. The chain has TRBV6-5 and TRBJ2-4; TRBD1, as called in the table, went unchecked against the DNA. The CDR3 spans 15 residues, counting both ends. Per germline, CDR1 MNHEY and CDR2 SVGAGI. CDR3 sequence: CASSSSTGFKNIQYF.

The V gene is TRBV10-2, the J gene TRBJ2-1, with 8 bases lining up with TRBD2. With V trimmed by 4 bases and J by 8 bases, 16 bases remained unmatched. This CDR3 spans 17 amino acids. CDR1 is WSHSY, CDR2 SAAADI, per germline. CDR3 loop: CASSAGFLAGGHDEQFF. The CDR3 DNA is TGCGCCAGCAGTGCCGGGTTTCTAGCGGGTGGACACGATGAGCAGTTCTTC.

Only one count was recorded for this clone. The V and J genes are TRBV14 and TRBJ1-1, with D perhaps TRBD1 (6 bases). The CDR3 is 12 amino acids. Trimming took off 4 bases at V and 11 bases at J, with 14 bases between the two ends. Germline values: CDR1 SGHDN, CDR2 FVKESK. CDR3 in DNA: TGTGCCAGCAGCCCAATAGGGGGTAGTGCTTTCTTT. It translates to CASSPIGGSAFF.